The clone carrying this T cell receptor (beta chain) was picked up a small number of times. The antigen remains unidentified. The sample originates from a study of T-cell memory formation after mild COVID-19. As for the study in general: TCR clusters showed largely donor specificity.

Germline V gene sequence: CDR1 SEHNR, CDR2 FQNEAQ (reference sequence). V lost 5 bases to trimming and J lost 9 bases; unmatched junction nucleotides: 7. This CDR3 region has 13 residues. Findings and limits, study-wide: Pre-infection memory already had some responding clones, implying cross-reactive memory joined. Shrinking CD4+ clones were chiefly CM and EM; CD8+ ones were chiefly EMRA.

TCRdb reprocessed the 5' RACE reads via MiXCR and lists one record per CDR3 protein. The sample contains a few hundred thousand distinct CDR3 sequences, less than 25% of which appear only once. This TCR came from an adult woman who had mild COVID-19 (a few samples of this study predate the infection). Cell type and time point are not known. This chain connects TRBV7-9 to TRBJ2-7, with TRBD1 matching over 10 bases. Sequencing was carried out using PBMCs or a T cell subset sorted from them (not recorded which). The CDR3 reads CASSGRTGGGQYF. Here the CDR3 DNA reads TGTGCCAGCAGCGGAAGGACAGGGGGTGGGCAGTACTTC.